The 26 T cell receptor beta chains listed next were all sequenced from one sample in a study of siplizumab effects on memory and regulatory T cells. TCRdb's table, derived via immunoSEQ multiplex PCR, lists solely in-frame clones and lacks some. This table holds about 60,000 clones, approximately 87% found once. Sequencing was carried out using memory CD4+ T cells sorted from blood. The source of these receptors is a human donor in good health.

The chain employs TRBV5-4 and TRBJ1-6; a possible D gene is TRBD1 (6 bases). CDR1 is SGHNT, CDR2 YYREEE, per germline (reference sequence). The CDR3 has 14 residues. Trimming removed 3 bases from V and 7 bases from J, with 11 bases in between. This CDR3 is CASSSDSGNSPLHF. In DNA, the CDR3 is TGTGCCAGCAGCTCGGACAGCGGGAATTCACCCCTCCACTTT.

This clone was found once. The V and J genes are TRBV4-2 and TRBJ2-7; tentatively, D is TRBD1 (6 bases). V was pared by 4 bases and J by 2 bases, with 12 bases between. Germline V gene lookup returns CDR1 LGHNA and CDR2 YNFKEQ. The CDR3 totals 14 residues. DNA for the CDR3: TGTGCCAGCAGCCTAAGGACAGATGCCTACGAGCAGTACTTC. Translation gives CASSLRTDAYEQYF.

The chain joins TRBV6-6 to TRBJ1-1, with D unclear. This CDR3 region has 12 residues. Germline V gives CDR1 MNHNY, CDR2 SVGAGI (reference sequence). Trimming left V 2 bases short and J 1 base short, with 2 bases between. The DNA for the CDR3 is TGTGCCAGCAGTTACAGGAACACTGAAGCTTTCTTT. This encodes CASSYRNTEAFF.

This CDR3 reads CASSLSDGSYGYTF. In DNA, the CDR3 is TGTGCCAGCAGTTTATCGGACGGCTCCTATGGCTACACCTTC. The genes are TRBV27 and TRBJ1-2; D unresolved. Germline CDR1 and CDR2: MNHEY and SMNVEV (reference sequence). V was clipped by 0 bases and J by 4 bases, with 9 bases between them. The CDR3 extends over 14 amino acids.

The CDR3 bases are TGTGCCAGCAGTTACCAGTACAGGGCAGACACTGAAGCTTTCTTT. As protein: CASSYQYRADTEAFF. The chain is built from TRBV6-5 and TRBJ1-1; a weak D match, TRBD1 (6 bases). Per germline, CDR1 MNHEY and CDR2 SVGAGI. V gave up 2 bases and J gave up 3 bases, with 13 bases separating them. The CDR3 runs 15 residues.

The chain carries TRBV19 and TRBJ2-3; D ambiguous. CDR3 size: 14 residues. Trimming cost V 5 bases and J 2 bases, with 11 bases left between them. The germline V gene has CDR1 LNHDA and CDR2 SQIVND (reference sequence). This CDR3 reads CASSHLEDTDTQYF. CDR3 DNA: TGTGCCAGTAGTCATTTGGAAGACACAGATACGCAGTATTTT.

This CDR3 is CASSPVAGGYNEQFF. The CDR3 bases are TGTGCCAGCAGCCCCGTTGCGGGAGGGTACAATGAGCAGTTCTTC. V usage is TRBV7-3 and J usage is TRBJ2-1; 9 bases line up with TRBD2. The germline gives CDR1 SGHTA, CDR2 FQGTGA. V gave up 5 bases and J gave up 4 bases; unmatched junction bases: 6. There are 15 residues in the CDR3. Full variable domain (rest looked up from reference TRBV7-3 and TRBJ2-1): GAGVSQTPSNKVTEKGKYVELRCDPISGHTALYWYRQSLGQGPEFLIYFQGTGAADDSGLPNDRFFAVRPEGSVSTLKIQRTERGDSAVYLCASSPVAGGYNEQFFGPGTRLTVL.

This chain joins TRBV6-5 and TRBJ2-5; D gene unclear. Trimming stripped 4 bases from V and 2 bases from J, with 11 bases between. Germline V lookup: CDR1 MNHEY, CDR2 SVGAGI. The CDR3 loop spans 14 amino acids. Here the CDR3 DNA reads TGTGCCAGCAGTTTCCCCCCTGAGCAAGAGACCCAGTACTTC. Residues: CASSFPPEQETQYF.

The chain couples TRBV7-2 to TRBJ2-1; 9 nucleotides agree with TRBD2. Germline V gives CDR1 SGHTA, CDR2 FQGNSA. The CDR3 sequence is 14 residues long. Trimming took 2 bases from V and 5 from J; bases not matched to a gene: 1. CDR3 sequence reads: CASSLIAGDNEQFF. The CDR3 DNA reads TGTGCCAGCAGCTTAATAGCGGGGGACAATGAGCAGTTCTTC.

The chain has TRBV25-1 and TRBJ1-4, with D possibly TRBD1 on 5 matching bases. This CDR3 has 16 residues. The germline V gene has CDR1 MGHDK and CDR2 SYGVNS. V gave up 4 bases and J gave up 4 bases, with 16 bases separating them. CDR3 loop: CASSGGGSTLNEKLFF. The CDR3 DNA reads TGTGCCAGCAGTGGCGGGGGGTCAACACTTAATGAAAAACTGTTTTTT.

V usage is TRBV9 and J usage is TRBJ2-1, with TRBD1 as a possible D gene (6 bases). The CDR3 covers 15 residues. Germline V gene sequence: CDR1 SGDLS, CDR2 YYNGEE. V lost 7 bases and J 0 bases, leaving 14 bases between the germline ends. CDR3 region: CASSPGAGSYNEQFF. CDR3 DNA: TGTGCCAGCTCTCCAGGGGCTGGCTCCTACAATGAGCAGTTCTTC.

This clone has a single count. The chain is built from TRBV7-3 and TRBJ2-2; 11 bases match TRBD2. The J segment lost 5 bases and the V segment lost 6 bases, leaving 5 bases of the junction unmatched. CDR1 SGHTA and CDR2 FQGTGA come from the germline V gene. The CDR3 contains 15 residues. CDR3 sequence reads: CASRSGTSGTGELFF. The CDR3 nucleotides are TGTGCCAGCAGATCTGGGACTAGCGGTACCGGGGAGCTGTTTTTT.

The chain is built from TRBV29-1 and TRBJ2-3, with 7 bases aligning to TRBD1. In germline, CDR1 is SQVTM, CDR2 ANQGSEA. The CDR3 is 14 amino acids. The junction had 9 bases not matched to a gene; V was cut back by 6 bases and J by 3 bases. CDR3 in amino acids: CSVSEPGQTDTQYF. The CDR3, as DNA: TGCAGCGTCTCCGAACCGGGACAGACAGATACGCAGTATTTT.

The chain has TRBV7-3 and TRBJ1-1; D ambiguous. Germline assignment: CDR1 SGHTA and CDR2 FQGTGA. The V and J ends lost 2 bases and 3 bases respectively, with 13 bases between them. The CDR3 length is 15 residues. The CDR3 region is CASSLLDFGDTEAFF. The CDR3 DNA reads as TGTGCCAGCAGCTTATTGGATTTTGGGGACACTGAAGCTTTCTTT.

The chain couples TRBV2 to TRBJ1-2; unclear D gene. Trimming stripped 1 base from V and 4 bases from J, with 7 bases between. The CDR3 covers 13 residues. Per germline, CDR1 SNHLY and CDR2 FYNNEI. As DNA, the CDR3 is TGTGCCAGCAGTGAAGGCCCAACCTATGGCTACACCTTC. It is translated as CASSEGPTYGYTF.

The chain links TRBV2 to TRBJ1-2; D is uncertain. The V and J ends lost 3 bases and 7 bases respectively, with 15 bases between them. This CDR3 spans 14 amino acids. Germline V lookup: CDR1 SNHLY, CDR2 FYNNEI. The CDR3: CASSELTRRGGYTF. For the CDR3, the DNA is TGTGCCAGCAGTGAGCTCACCCGCCGGGGTGGCTACACCTTC.

The chain joins TRBV18 to TRBJ2-5; D is unresolved. There are 11 residues in the CDR3. Trimming shortened V by 3 bases and J by 5 bases, and 4 bases separated the two germline ends. Per germline, CDR1 KGHSH and CDR2 LQKENI. For the CDR3, the DNA is TGTGCCAGCTCACCTCTTGAGACCCAGTACTTC. The encoded protein is CASSPLETQYF.

The CDR3 coding sequence is TGTGCCAGCAGTGCTGGGGCGCCCGGGGCCAACGTCCTGACTTTC. The encoded protein is CASSAGAPGANVLTF. The V call is TRBV6-1, the J call TRBJ2-6; possible D gene TRBD1, 5 bases. The germline V and J ends were trimmed by 4 bases and 4 bases, with 11 bases remaining between them. There are 15 residues in the CDR3. Per germline, CDR1 MNHNS and CDR2 SASEGT.

This chain links TRBV2 with TRBJ1-2; the match to TRBD1 covers 7 bases. This CDR3 spans 17 amino acids. Unmatched junction bases numbered 17, after V lost 6 bases and J lost 4 bases. Germline CDR1 reads SNHLY; CDR2 reads FYNNEI. The CDR3 coding sequence is TGTGCCAGCAGATTCGGACAGGTTAGATCTTCTCCCTATGGCTACACCTTC. Encoded protein: CASRFGQVRSSPYGYTF. Drawing the rest from reference TRBV2 and TRBJ1-2, the complete variable domain is EPEVTQTPSHQVTQMGQEVILRCVPISNHLYFYWYRQILGQKVEFLVSFYNNEISEKSEIFDDQFSVERPDGSNFTLKIRSTKLEDSAMYFCASRFGQVRSSPYGYTFGSGTRLTVV.

The chain is built from TRBV7-9 and TRBJ1-3, with a possible D match to TRBD1 (6 bases). CDR3 length equals 16 residues. CDR1 SEHNR and CDR2 FQNEAQ come from the germline V gene (reference sequence). Trimming removed 5 bases at V and 4 bases at J, with 18 bases between. CDR3 sequence: CASSPPSGQGGNTIYF. The CDR3 DNA is TGTGCCAGCAGCCCCCCTTCGGGACAAGGCGGAAACACCATATATTTT. Filled out from reference TRBV7-9 and TRBJ1-3, the complete variable domain reads DTGVSQNPRHKITKRGQNVTFRCDPISEHNRLYWYRQTLGQGPEFLTYFQNEAQLEKSRLLSDRFSAERPKGSFSTLEIQRTEQGDSAMYLCASSPPSGQGGNTIYFGEGSWLTVV.

V is TRBV15 and J is TRBJ2-2; 8 bases fit TRBD2. This CDR3 is 17 amino acids long. The trim removed 1 base at V and 1 base at J, leaving 5 bases unmatched. Germline V lookup: CDR1 LNHNV, CDR2 YYDKDF (reference sequence). The CDR3 DNA reads TGTGCCACCAGCAGAGCTAAGCGGGAGTGGAACACCGGGGAGCTGTTTTTT. This encodes CATSRAKREWNTGELFF.

Only one count was recorded for this clone. This chain connects TRBV6-1 to TRBJ2-7; 9 bases fit TRBD1. CDR3 length: 14 amino acids. The germline V gene has CDR1 MNHNS and CDR2 SASEGT. The V and J ends lost 6 bases and 3 bases, in that order; junction bases with no gene match: 6. The CDR3 is CASRIGTGFYEQYF. The DNA for the CDR3 is TGTGCCAGCAGGATCGGGACAGGGTTCTACGAGCAGTACTTC.

This clone was recorded once. V gene TRBV5-6 combines with J gene TRBJ2-3; 10 bases are a match to TRBD2. Germline loops: CDR1 SGHDT, CDR2 YYEEEE. This CDR3 is built from 14 residues. V trimming: 3 bases; J trimming: 4 bases; junction bases outside the gene matches: 2. In DNA form, the CDR3 reads TGTGCCAGCAGCTCAGCGGGAGGGTCAGATACGCAGTATTTT. Its protein is CASSSAGGSDTQYF.

The chain combines TRBV11-1 with TRBJ2-5, with D perhaps TRBD1 or TRBD2 (6 bases each). CDR3 length equals 16 residues. Trimming stripped 1 base from V and 1 base from J, with 13 bases between. CDR1 is SGHAT, CDR2 FQDESV, per germline (reference sequence). The CDR3 coding sequence is TGTGCCAGCAGCTTAGTAGGAGGGGGGCCCCAAGAGACCCAGTACTTC. It translates to CASSLVGGGPQETQYF.

The chain couples TRBV12-5 to TRBJ1-1, with TRBD1 identical over 8 bases. V was clipped by 0 bases and J by 7 bases; unmatched bases: 19. Germline V gene lookup returns CDR1 LGHNT and CDR2 FRNRAP. The CDR3 has 19 amino acids. CDR3 in DNA: TGTGCTAGTGGTTTGGTAAGCAGTGGCAGGGGGCTGCTTAAAGGTGAAGCTTTCTTT. This translates into CASGLVSSGRGLLKGEAFF.

The chain recombines TRBV19 with TRBJ2-7; D could derive from TRBD1 or TRBD2 (5 bases each). The CDR3 contains 14 residues. The germline gives CDR1 LNHDA, CDR2 SQIVND (reference sequence). V lost 10 bases, J lost 5 bases, and 21 bases lay in between. CDR3 DNA sequence: TGTGCCACCTCCCTGGGGGTGCGATCCAACGAGCAGTACTTC. Translated, it gives CATSLGVRSNEQYF.